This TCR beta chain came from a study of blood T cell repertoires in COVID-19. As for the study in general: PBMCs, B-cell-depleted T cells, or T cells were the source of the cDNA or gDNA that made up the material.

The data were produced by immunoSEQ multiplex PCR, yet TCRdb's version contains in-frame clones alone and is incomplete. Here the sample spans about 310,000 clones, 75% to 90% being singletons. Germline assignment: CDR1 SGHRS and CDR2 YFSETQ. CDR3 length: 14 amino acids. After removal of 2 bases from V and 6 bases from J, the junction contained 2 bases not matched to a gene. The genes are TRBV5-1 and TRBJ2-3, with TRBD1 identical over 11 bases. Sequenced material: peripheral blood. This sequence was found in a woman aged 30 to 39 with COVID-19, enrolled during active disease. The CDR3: CASSFGTGGDTQYF. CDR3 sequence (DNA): TGCGCCAGCAGCTTCGGGACAGGGGGTGATACGCAGTATTTT.